The T cell receptor beta chain under discussion was sequenced for a study of human T cells and chemical hapten exposure. Study summary: Sensitization was performed using 2% DPC on a roughly 2 cm by roughly 2 cm upper inner arm skin site. Cases of alopecia areata, totalis or universalis occurred in a predominantly female patient group.

Time point denoted: patch test 1, 2 weeks after DPC sensitization. Described treatment: therapeutic diphenylcyclopropenone sensitization with weekly scalp DPC. Individual cDNA molecules (in the library) carried attached unique molecular identifiers. TCRdb called the RACE reads again in MiXCR, with one record for every CDR3 protein. The sample carries 95,000 to 130,000 distinct CDR3 sequences, 9.5% to 13% recorded once. V shed 1 base, J shed 4 bases, and the junction held 3 bases outside the gene matches. Germline CDR1 KGHSH, CDR2 LQKENI. CDR3 length equals 14 residues. The TCR comes from a woman between 50 and 59 years old with alopecia areata. Some clones in this sample may be carry-over from other donors' samples. The rearrangement uses TRBV18 and TRBJ1-2; TRBD1 matches 7 bases. The material sequenced was whole blood, taken in connection with sensitization to the hapten diphenylcyclopropenone (DPC). The CDR3 loop is CASSPQGQIYGYTF. In DNA, the CDR3 is TGTGCCAGCTCACCACAGGGACAGATCTATGGCTACACCTTC.